The 19 T cell receptor beta chains presented below share a single source sample, sequenced in a study of beta chain features in type 1 diabetes. The isolated RNA, all of it, was reverse transcribed, so expressed TCRB transcripts were what got sequenced. Sequencing used immunoSEQ multiplex PCR; TCRdb keeps in-frame clones, though not all of them. The sample lists 860,000 or so clones, roughly a sixth occurring once. Sequencing was carried out using naive CD4+ T cells from blood. The receptors stem from a woman between 18 and 29 years old in good health.

Only a few counts were recorded for this clone. This rearrangement joins TRBV7-9 to TRBJ1-3, with a tentative D call TRBD1 (6 bases). Trimming removed 2 bases from V and 1 base from J, with 9 bases in between. Germline values: CDR1 SEHNR, CDR2 FQNEAQ (reference sequence). CDR3 length: 15 residues. The CDR3 loop reads CASSLSGQSGNTIYF. The CDR3 DNA follows: TGTGCCAGCAGCTTATCCGGACAGTCTGGAAACACCATATATTTT.

This clone came up a few times. The chain is built from TRBV28 and TRBJ1-2, with D tentatively TRBD1 (5 bases). With 7 bases removed from V and 4 bases from J, the gap between germline ends came to 13 bases. Germline V lookup: CDR1 MDHEN, CDR2 SYDVKM. The CDR3 has 13 residues. CDR3 DNA sequence: TGTGCCAGCAAACCAGGGATCCTCTATGGCTACACCTTC. It translates to CASKPGILYGYTF.

The rearrangement joins TRBV28 to TRBJ1-5; D gene unclear. V lost 6 bases and J lost 3, with 15 bases in between. The CDR3 is 15 amino acids. Germline lookup yields CDR1 MDHEN and CDR2 SYDVKM. CDR3 nucleotides: TGTGCCAGCAGCCTAATTAGCCCCGTCAATCAGCCCCAGCATTTT. Its translation: CASSLISPVNQPQHF.

The sample holds a few counts of this clone. The genes are TRBV7-2 and TRBJ2-4; 7 bases align to TRBD2. V lost 5 bases, J lost 2 bases, and 12 bases stayed unmatched. Germline assignment: CDR1 SGHTA and CDR2 FQGNSA. The CDR3 sequence is 17 residues long. The CDR3 loop reads CASSKWGGSGTKNIQYF. DNA of the CDR3: TGTGCCAGCAGCAAATGGGGCGGGAGTGGGACCAAAAACATTCAGTACTTC.

The V gene is TRBV2, the J gene TRBJ2-1; the D is unclear. Trimming shortened V by 1 base and J by 8 bases, and 3 bases separated the two germline ends. CDR1 is SNHLY and CDR2 is FYNNEI in the germline V gene. The CDR3 spans 11 residues. CDR3 loop: CASSEGDEQFF. CDR3 bases: TGTGCCAGCAGTGAAGGGGATGAGCAGTTCTTC.

Here the CDR3 reads CASSLTTPSNYGYTF. CDR3 bases: TGTGCCAGCAGCCTAACGACACCCTCAAACTATGGCTACACCTTC. The rearrangement joins TRBV11-2 to TRBJ1-2; D unresolved. Germline assignment: CDR1 SGHAT and CDR2 FQNNGV. CDR3 length: 15 residues. V lost 5 bases, J lost 2 bases, and 15 bases lay in between.

J is TRBJ1-2 and V is TRBV28; D is ambiguous. Germline CDR1 reads MDHEN; CDR2 reads SYDVKM. This CDR3 region has 12 residues. V lost 5 bases and J lost 4, with 8 bases in between. CDR3 in amino acids: CASSLRFYGYTF. In DNA form, the CDR3 reads TGTGCCAGCAGTCTCCGTTTCTATGGCTACACCTTC.

This chain uses TRBV7-9 with TRBJ1-2, with 8 bases aligning to TRBD1. CDR1 is SEHNR and CDR2 is FQNEAQ in the germline V gene (reference sequence). Trimming removed 6 bases from V and 5 bases from J; junction bases left unmatched: 14. There are 16 residues in the CDR3. The CDR3 reads CASSFSALGQGYGYTF. CDR3 in DNA: TGTGCCAGCAGTTTTTCGGCCCTCGGACAGGGTTATGGCTACACCTTC. Filled out from reference TRBV7-9 and TRBJ1-2, the complete variable domain reads DTGVSQNPRHKITKRGQNVTFRCDPISEHNRLYWYRQTLGQGPEFLTYFQNEAQLEKSRLLSDRFSAERPKGSFSTLEIQRTEQGDSAMYLCASSFSALGQGYGYTFGSGTRLTVV.

Only a few counts were recorded for this clone. V usage is TRBV18 and J usage is TRBJ1-2, with a tentative D call TRBD1 (6 bases). CDR1 is KGHSH, CDR2 LQKENI, per germline. V lost 2 bases, J lost 7 bases, and 11 bases lay in between. The length of the CDR3 is 13 residues. The DNA for the CDR3 is TGTGCCAGCTCACCAAGACAGGTTCTTGGCTACACCTTC. Encoded protein: CASSPRQVLGYTF.

This clone occurred a few times. The rearrangement links TRBV6-5 to TRBJ2-3, with 9 bases fitting TRBD1. The J segment lost 10 bases and the V segment lost 0 bases, leaving 5 bases of the junction unmatched. CDR3 length: 14 residues. Germline CDR1 reads MNHEY; CDR2 reads SVGAGI. The CDR3 protein is CASSYSEGQGSQYF. DNA for the CDR3: TGTGCCAGCAGTTACTCGGAGGGACAGGGATCGCAGTATTTT.

This clone was observed a handful of times. J is TRBJ2-1 and V is TRBV7-2; 11 nucleotides match TRBD2. The V and J ends lost 5 bases and 10 bases, in that order; junction bases with no gene match: 13. CDR1 SGHTA and CDR2 FQGNSA come from the germline V gene. The CDR3 has 16 amino acids. The CDR3 sequence: CASSPKLAGASREQFF. As DNA, the CDR3 is TGTGCCAGCAGCCCGAAACTAGCGGGAGCCTCCAGAGAGCAGTTCTTC.

The sample holds a few counts of this clone. The chain has TRBV7-9 and TRBJ1-1; D perhaps matches TRBD1 (5 bases). Per germline, CDR1 SEHNR and CDR2 FQNEAQ (reference sequence). Trimming took 1 base from V and 0 from J, leaving 6 bases between them. This CDR3 spans 14 amino acids. CDR3 amino acids: CASSLEGMNTEAFF. The CDR3 DNA reads TGTGCCAGCAGCTTAGAGGGGATGAACACTGAAGCTTTCTTT.

The rearrangement uses TRBV5-1 and TRBJ2-5, with D perhaps given as TRBD1 or TRBD2 (5 bases each). CDR3 length: 13 residues. The V end lost 5 bases, the J end lost 2 bases, and 10 bases lay between the germline ends. Germline V lookup: CDR1 SGHRS, CDR2 YFSETQ. CDR3 sequence (DNA): TGCGCCAGCAGACCCGGGACGCAAGAGACCCAGTACTTC. This translates into CASRPGTQETQYF.

This clone was found a few times. V usage is TRBV5-1 and J usage is TRBJ1-1; 7 bases are shared with TRBD1. CDR1 is SGHRS and CDR2 is YFSETQ in the germline V gene. CDR3 length equals 15 residues. Trimming removed 2 bases from V and 4 bases from J; junction bases left unmatched: 8. The CDR3 nucleotides read TGCGCCAGCAGCTTAAGACAGGGAGGATTCACTGAAGCTTTCTTT. It translates to CASSLRQGGFTEAFF.

This clone was picked up a small number of times. This chain connects TRBV28 to TRBJ1-3, with D uncertain. Deletions cut 2 bases from V and 0 bases from J, with 8 bases between. The CDR3 runs to 15 residues. Germline V gene lookup returns CDR1 MDHEN and CDR2 SYDVKM. In DNA, the CDR3 is TGTGCCAGCAGTTTAGGCTGGAACTCTGGAAACACCATATATTTT. Its translation is CASSLGWNSGNTIYF.

The V call is TRBV7-2, the J call TRBJ1-2, with D possibly TRBD1 on 6 matching bases. The CDR3 has 17 residues. The germline V gene encodes CDR1 SGHTA and CDR2 FQGNSA. V lost 5 bases, J lost 1 base, and 20 bases lay in between. DNA for the CDR3: TGTGCCAGCAGCCCCCACCCCCCGGGGGCATATAACTATGGCTACACCTTC. It translates to CASSPHPPGAYNYGYTF.

This clone was observed once. The chain recombines TRBV6-1 with TRBJ1-4; D not resolved. The CDR3 has 17 residues. Germline assignment: CDR1 MNHNS and CDR2 SASEGT. V was pared by 4 bases and J by 0 bases, with 15 bases between. The CDR3 protein is CASSGPPAGPTNEKLFF. The CDR3, as DNA: TGTGCCAGCAGTGGCCCCCCCGCGGGCCCAACTAATGAAAAACTGTTTTTT.

The chain is built from TRBV29-1 and TRBJ1-1, with D possibly matching TRBD1 (6 bases). The CDR3 has 16 residues. V was clipped by 4 bases and J by 0 bases, with 18 bases between them. Germline-derived CDR1 and CDR2 are SQVTM and ANQGSEA. The CDR3 DNA sequence: TGCAGCGTTGGTAGTGGCAGGGGAATCATGAACACTGAAGCTTTCTTT. Translated, it gives CSVGSGRGIMNTEAFF.

This chain links TRBV5-1 with TRBJ2-5; D might be TRBD2 (5 bases). Between the trimmed V and J ends, which lost 0 bases and 4 bases, there was a span of 13 bases. Germline V CDR1 and CDR2: SGHRS, YFSETQ. CDR3 length: 15 amino acids. The DNA of the CDR3 is TGCGCCAGCAGCTTGGGCCACGGGATGGCAGAGACCCAGTACTTC. Its protein product is CASSLGHGMAETQYF.